What follows are 32 T cell receptor beta chains derived from one specimen sequenced in a study of beta chain features in type 1 diabetes (dated by TCRdb to 2016 to 2019). The method behind the library was the immunoSEQ multiplex PCR assay. All of the isolated RNA was reverse transcribed with the High Capacity cDNA Reverse Transcription Kit, so expressed TCRB transcripts were sequenced. Sourced from immuneACCESS, this table was stored by TCRdb with only in-frame sequences that have V and J called. A share of the clones is absent; for the studies checked, an unresolved V gene accounts for under half, and the remainder has no known explanation. The sample has 130,000 to 150,000 clones on record, 8% to 13% of them singletons. Roughly 1.4% of the sample goes to the ten largest clones. The sample comprised naive CD4+ T cells from blood. Reading the label with the study, this specimen's cell subset or site is: true naive CD4+ T cells. Source of these receptors: a man aged 18 to 30 in good health.

This chain connects TRBV5-1 to TRBJ2-7; D may be TRBD2 (5 bases). From germline, CDR1 is SGHRS and CDR2 YFSETQ. V dropped 5 bases and J dropped 3 bases, with 9 bases sitting between them. CDR3 length equals 12 residues. DNA of the CDR3: TGCGCCAGCAGTCGGGATGTCTACGAGCAGTACTTC. This encodes CASSRDVYEQYF.

This clone was observed a handful of times. The V and J genes are TRBV27 and TRBJ2-1; perhaps TRBD2 as D (5 bases). The CDR3 is 14 residues long. Trimming stripped 4 bases from V and 6 bases from J, with 13 bases between. Per germline, CDR1 MNHEY and CDR2 SMNVEV (reference sequence). CDR3 bases: TGTGCCAGCAGTTCGGGGATTTGGGGCAATGAGCAGTTCTTC. Protein: CASSSGIWGNEQFF.

The chain uses TRBV19 and TRBJ2-5, with D unclear. This CDR3 region has 12 residues. Germline V lookup: CDR1 LNHDA, CDR2 SQIVND (reference sequence). The ends were cut back, 3 bases at V and 5 bases at J, with 7 bases in the middle. In DNA form, the CDR3 reads TGTGCCAGTAGTATTATCGGGGAGACCCAGTACTTC. It codes for CASSIIGETQYF.

The chain joins TRBV4-3 to TRBJ1-4; 11 nucleotides agree with TRBD1. CDR3 length: 19 residues. V shed 2 bases and J 1 base; nucleotides not matched to a gene: 9. The germline gives CDR1 LGHNA, CDR2 YSLEER. The DNA for the CDR3 is TGCGCCAGCAGCCAAAAAGTCGGACAGGGGGCTTTAACTAATGAAAAACTGTTTTTT. Its protein is CASSQKVGQGALTNEKLFF.

V is TRBV11-2 and J is TRBJ2-3; 13 bases are shared with TRBD2. The CDR3 is 17 residues long. Unmatched junction bases numbered 9, after V lost 5 bases and J lost 4 bases. Germline assignment: CDR1 SGHAT and CDR2 FQNNGV. In DNA form, the CDR3 reads TGTGCCAGCAGCCCCGGAACTAGCGGGGGGGCCGCAGATACGCAGTATTTT. Translating it yields CASSPGTSGGAADTQYF. Variable domain in full (rest from reference TRBV11-2 and TRBJ2-3): EAGVAQSPRYKIIEKRQSVAFWCNPISGHATLYWYQQILGQGPKLLIQFQNNGVVDDSQLPKDRFSAERLKGVDSTLKIQPAKLEDSAVYLCASSPGTSGGAADTQYFGPGTRLTVL.

The chain is built from TRBV7-9 and TRBJ1-1, with D hard to call. CDR1 and CDR2 (germline): SEHNR, FQNEAQ (reference sequence). The length of the CDR3 is 11 residues. The germline V and J ends were trimmed by 6 bases and 7 bases, with 9 bases remaining between them. DNA for the CDR3: TGTGCCAGCAGGACCGGGAGTGAAGCTTTCTTT. Protein: CASRTGSEAFF.

This clone was seen more than once but under ten times. The V gene is TRBV7-2, the J gene TRBJ1-2; tentatively, D is TRBD1 (5 bases). Germline V gene data show CDR1 as SGHTA and CDR2 as FQGNSA. V was trimmed by 5 bases and J by 6 bases, leaving 13 bases between them. The CDR3 totals 13 residues. The CDR3 region is CASSTTIRDGYTF. Written as DNA, the CDR3 is TGTGCCAGCAGCACGACGATCAGGGATGGCTACACCTTC.

The rearrangement links TRBV27 to TRBJ2-5; D gene unclear. The CDR3 sequence is 13 residues long. Germline assignment: CDR1 MNHEY and CDR2 SMNVEV (reference sequence). V lost 3 bases and J 2 bases, leaving 7 bases between the germline ends. CDR3 bases: TGTGCCAGCAGTTTTCAGCGACAAGAGACCCAGTACTTC. Its protein product is CASSFQRQETQYF.

V gene TRBV11-3 combines with J gene TRBJ2-3; D may be TRBD2 (6 bases). Trimming left V 5 bases short and J 6 bases short, with 9 bases between. Germline V gene lookup returns CDR1 SGHNT and CDR2 YENEEA. The length of the CDR3 is 12 residues. The CDR3 nucleotides read TGTGCCAGCAGCAAAGGGAGGGATACGCAGTATTTT. It translates to CASSKGRDTQYF.

This clone was detected a few times. The chain is built from TRBV7-2 and TRBJ2-3, with 7 bases fitting TRBD1. Germline values: CDR1 SGHTA, CDR2 FQGNSA. CDR3 length: 14 residues. Germline trimming cut 5 bases from V and 2 bases from J; bases unmatched to any gene: 4. Written as DNA, the CDR3 is TGTGCCAGCAGCCCAGGACAGGCCACAGATACGCAGTATTTT. Translated: CASSPGQATDTQYF.

The genes are TRBV7-2 and TRBJ2-5, with D tentatively TRBD2 (7 bases). Trimming left V 5 bases short and J 6 bases short, with 10 bases between. This CDR3 is built from 12 residues. Per germline, CDR1 SGHTA and CDR2 FQGNSA. The CDR3 spells CASSGGAQTQYF. The CDR3 DNA reads as TGTGCCAGCAGCGGGGGGGCCCAGACCCAGTACTTC.

The chain joins TRBV4-1 to TRBJ2-7; 9 bases agree with TRBD1. CDR1 is MGHRA, CDR2 YSYEKL, per germline. The CDR3 covers 15 residues. After removal of 2 bases from V and 0 bases from J, the junction contained 2 bases not matched to a gene. The CDR3 DNA follows: TGCGCCAGCAGCCAAAGGGACAGGGACTCCTACGAGCAGTACTTC. This sequence encodes CASSQRDRDSYEQYF.

In this sample, this clone turned up a few times. The CDR3 sequence is CASSLDRFNEKLFF. In DNA, the CDR3 is TGTGCCAGCAGCTTGGACAGGTTTAATGAAAAACTGTTTTTT. This sequence joins TRBV5-4 and TRBJ1-4, with a weak D call TRBD1 (5 bases). The V gene's germline CDR1 is SGHNT and CDR2 YYREEE (reference sequence). This CDR3 contains 14 residues. Trimming pared 0 bases from V and 4 bases from J, leaving 7 bases between. Combining the CDR3 with reference TRBV5-4 and TRBJ1-4 gives the whole variable domain ETGVTQSPTHLIKTRGQQVTLRCSSQSGHNTVSWYQQALGQGPQFIFQYYREEENGRGNFPPRFSGLQFPNYSSELNVNALELDDSALYLCASSLDRFNEKLFFGSGTQLSVL.

CDR3 DNA sequence: TGTGCCAGCAGCTTAGCGGGGGGACAGAATAATTCACCCCTCCACTTT. It specifies CASSLAGGQNNSPLHF. This rearrangement joins TRBV7-2 to TRBJ1-6; the match to TRBD1 covers 7 bases. Looked up from germline, CDR1 is SGHTA and CDR2 is FQGNSA. The CDR3 runs 16 residues. J was trimmed by 5 bases and V by 0 bases; bases with no gene match: 4.

The chain recombines TRBV18 with TRBJ2-5, with 10 bases lining up with TRBD1. The trim removed 3 bases at V and 2 bases at J, leaving 6 bases unmatched. There are 16 residues in the CDR3. In germline, CDR1 is KGHSH, CDR2 LQKENI. The CDR3 sequence: CASSPRTGGRQETQYF. CDR3 nucleotide sequence: TGTGCCAGCTCACCCCGGACAGGGGGGAGGCAAGAGACCCAGTACTTC.

This clone was seen more than once but under ten times. The V and J genes are TRBV7-9 and TRBJ1-1; a possible D gene is TRBD1 (5 bases). Germline assignment: CDR1 SEHNR and CDR2 FQNEAQ (reference sequence). The V end was cut by 1 base, the J end by 6 bases, with 21 bases between. This CDR3 is 17 amino acids long. CDR3 DNA sequence: TGTGCCAGCAGCTTAGGGGGCTTGGGCACCTCGATGTCTGAAGCTTTCTTT. This codes for CASSLGGLGTSMSEAFF.

J is TRBJ2-3 and V is TRBV9, with 10 bases lining up with TRBD1. Germline CDR1 reads SGDLS; CDR2 reads YYNGEE. This CDR3 comprises 15 residues. The V and J ends lost 3 bases and 5 bases, in that order; junction bases with no gene match: 6. CDR3 protein: CASSEPGQGQDTQYF. The CDR3 bases are TGTGCCAGCAGCGAACCGGGACAGGGGCAAGATACGCAGTATTTT. The full variable domain, completed using reference TRBV9 and TRBJ2-3, is DSGVTQTPKHLITATGQRVTLRCSPRSGDLSVYWYQQSLDQGLQFLIQYYNGEERAKGNILERFSAQQFPDLHSELNLSSLELGDSALYFCASSEPGQGQDTQYFGPGTRLTVL.

This sequence joins TRBV7-2 and TRBJ2-5, with D possibly matching TRBD1 (5 bases). Germline V gene sequence: CDR1 SGHTA, CDR2 FQGNSA. Between the trimmed V and J ends, which lost 3 bases and 5 bases, there was a span of 19 bases. This CDR3 comprises 16 residues. The CDR3 nucleotides read TGTGCCAGCAGCTTTACGAGCAGGGCAAAGGGCGAGACCCAGTACTTC. This translates into CASSFTSRAKGETQYF.

This clone has only a few counts. The chain recombines TRBV6-1 with TRBJ1-4, with unresolved D. The germline V and J ends were trimmed by 3 bases and 16 bases, with 12 bases remaining between them. This CDR3 region has 11 residues. Per the germline V gene, CDR1 is MNHNS and CDR2 is SASEGT. Written as DNA, the CDR3 is TGTGCCAGCAGTGACCTCAGGATAAGGTTTTTT. It translates to CASSDLRIRFF.

This clone was recorded a few times. The chain combines TRBV23-1 with TRBJ2-5; TRBD1 matches 8 bases. TRBV23-1 is filed as an ORF, its function uncertain. This CDR3 spans 17 amino acids. The V segment lost 3 bases and the J segment 3 bases; nucleotides outside the gene matches: 12. The DNA of the CDR3 is TGCGCCAGCAGTCAGTCGGCCAGGGGGCTTCAGAAAGAGACCCAGTACTTC. Protein sequence: CASSQSARGLQKETQYF.

This clone was detected a few times. The chain recombines TRBV18 with TRBJ1-4; D is unclear. Germline V gene sequence: CDR1 KGHSH, CDR2 LQKENI. Trimming took 2 bases from V and 7 from J, leaving 8 bases between them. This CDR3 spans 13 amino acids. The CDR3 here is CASSPGSSEKLFF. The CDR3 bases are TGTGCCAGCTCACCAGGTTCGAGTGAAAAACTGTTTTTT. Combining the CDR3 with reference TRBV18 and TRBJ1-4 gives the whole variable domain NAGVMQNPRHLVRRRGQEARLRCSPMKGHSHVYWYRQLPEEGLKFMVYLQKENIIDESGMPKERFSAEFPKEGPSILRIQQVVRGDSAAYFCASSPGSSEKLFFGSGTQLSVL.

The chain employs TRBV6-1 and TRBJ2-7, with TRBD2 matching 11 bases. Per germline, CDR1 MNHNS and CDR2 SASEGT. With 7 bases clipped from V and 4 bases from J, the junction kept 3 bases outside the gene matches. The CDR3 runs to 13 residues. CDR3 residues: CASTGTSGYEQYF. The CDR3 DNA is TGTGCCAGCACGGGGACTAGCGGATACGAGCAGTACTTC.

This clone was observed a handful of times. This sequence joins TRBV7-2 and TRBJ2-5, with TRBD2 matching over 10 bases. This CDR3 is built from 13 residues. Germline trimming cut 10 bases from V and 6 bases from J; bases unmatched to any gene: 8. CDR1 is SGHTA and CDR2 is FQGNSA in the germline V gene. In DNA, the CDR3 is TGTGCCATAACTGAGCGGGGGGGGCAGACCCAGTACTTC. It encodes CAITERGGQTQYF.

The chain links TRBV5-6 to TRBJ2-7; D perhaps matches TRBD1 (6 bases). Germline CDR1 SGHDT, CDR2 YYEEEE. V was trimmed by 6 bases and J by 4 bases, leaving 11 bases between them. The length of the CDR3 is 12 residues. The CDR3 DNA reads as TGTGCCAGCACCGGACAGCAATACGAGCAGTACTTC. Amino acid sequence: CASTGQQYEQYF.

This clone was counted only a few times. This chain connects TRBV7-2 to TRBJ2-6; maybe TRBD2 (6 bases). The V end was cut by 5 bases, the J end by 4 bases, with 12 bases between. Germline V gives CDR1 SGHTA, CDR2 FQGNSA. This CDR3 comprises 15 residues. The CDR3, as DNA: TGTGCCAGCAGCCAGGGACTTTCCGGGGCCAACGTCCTGACTTTC. This codes for CASSQGLSGANVLTF.

This clone occurred many times. The chain joins TRBV5-6 to TRBJ2-1; 8 nucleotides agree with TRBD2. The germline V gene has CDR1 SGHDT and CDR2 YYEEEE. V lost 0 bases, J lost 9 bases, and 5 bases stayed unmatched. This CDR3 spans 14 amino acids. The CDR3 region has the DNA TGTGCCAGCAGCTTGGTAATAGCGGGGAGTGAGCAGTTCTTC. Translated: CASSLVIAGSEQFF. The whole variable domain, remainder taken from reference TRBV5-6 and TRBJ2-1, is DAGVTQSPTHLIKTRGQQVTLRCSPKSGHDTVSWYQQALGQGPQFIFQYYEEEERQRGNFPDRFSGHQFPNYSSELNVNALLLGDSALYLCASSLVIAGSEQFFGPGTRLTVL.

The chain carries TRBV7-8 and TRBJ2-7; the match to TRBD1 covers 7 bases. CDR1 and CDR2 (germline): SGHVS, FQNEAQ. The J segment lost 0 bases and the V segment lost 4 bases, leaving 9 bases of the junction unmatched. The CDR3 spans 16 residues. CDR3 protein: CASSWLDRSVSYEQYF. Here the CDR3 DNA reads TGTGCCAGCAGCTGGCTGGACAGGTCGGTCTCCTACGAGCAGTACTTC.

This clone was detected only a few times. The genes are TRBV5-1 and TRBJ2-5, with 10 positions matching TRBD1. This CDR3 is 15 amino acids long. The ends lost 4 bases at V and 4 bases at J; junction bases unmatched: 7. Germline V CDR1 and CDR2: SGHRS, YFSETQ. The CDR3 here is CASSRGDRGRETQYF. The CDR3 bases are TGCGCCAGCAGCCGTGGGGACAGGGGTCGAGAGACCCAGTACTTC.

This clone has a handful of counts. The V call is TRBV4-1, the J call TRBJ2-7, with a possible D match to TRBD1 (5 bases). The V end lost 1 base, the J end lost 0 bases, and 10 bases lay between the germline ends. CDR1 is MGHRA and CDR2 is YSYEKL in the germline V gene. There are 15 residues in the CDR3. CDR3 DNA: TGCGCCAGCAGCCAAGTTGAGGACATCTCCTACGAGCAGTACTTC. Translated: CASSQVEDISYEQYF.

J is TRBJ1-1 and V is TRBV30; 12 nucleotides align to TRBD1. V dropped 3 bases and J dropped 1; count of bases not matched to a gene: 6. The CDR3 is made up of 16 amino acids. CDR1 is GTSNPN and CDR2 is SVGIG in the germline V gene (reference sequence). The CDR3 loop is CAWRRRDRGPNTEAFF. The CDR3 DNA follows: TGTGCCTGGAGGCGCCGGGACAGGGGGCCGAACACTGAAGCTTTCTTT.

This clone was counted a few times. The rearrangement uses TRBV6-4 and TRBJ1-1, with D unclear. The germline V and J ends were trimmed by 6 bases and 1 base, with 9 bases remaining between them. Germline CDR1 reads MRHNA; CDR2 reads SNTAGT. This CDR3 contains 13 residues. The CDR3 here is CASSEQPNTEAFF. The CDR3 DNA reads as TGTGCCAGCAGCGAACAACCGAACACTGAAGCTTTCTTT.

This chain connects TRBV29-1 to TRBJ2-3, with TRBD2 as a possible D gene (8 bases). The germline V gene has CDR1 SQVTM and CDR2 ANQGSEA. The CDR3 is 16 residues long. The V and J ends lost 5 bases and 0 bases respectively, with 18 bases between them. The CDR3 region is CSVRGPASGSTDTQYF. In nucleotides, the CDR3 is TGCAGCGTTAGGGGGCCCGCTAGCGGGAGCACAGATACGCAGTATTTT.